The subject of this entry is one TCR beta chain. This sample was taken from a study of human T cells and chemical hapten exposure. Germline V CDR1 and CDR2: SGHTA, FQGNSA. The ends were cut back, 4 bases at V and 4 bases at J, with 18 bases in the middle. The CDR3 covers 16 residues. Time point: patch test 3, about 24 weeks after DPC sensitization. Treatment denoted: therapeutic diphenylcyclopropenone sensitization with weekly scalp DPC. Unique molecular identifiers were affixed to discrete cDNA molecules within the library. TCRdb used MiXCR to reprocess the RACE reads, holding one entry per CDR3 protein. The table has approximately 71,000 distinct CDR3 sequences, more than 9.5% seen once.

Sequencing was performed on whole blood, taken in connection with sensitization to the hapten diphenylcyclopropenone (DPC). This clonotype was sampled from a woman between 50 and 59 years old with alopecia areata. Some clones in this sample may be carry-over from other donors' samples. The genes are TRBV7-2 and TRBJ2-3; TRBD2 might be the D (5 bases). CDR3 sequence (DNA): TGTGCCAGCAGCTCAGCAACTCAAACTAGGGCAGATACGCAGTATTTT. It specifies CASSSATQTRADTQYF. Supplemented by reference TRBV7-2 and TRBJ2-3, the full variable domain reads GAGVSQSPSNKVTEKGKDVELRCDPISGHTALYWYRQSLGQGLEFLIYFQGNSAPDKSGLPSDRFSAERTGGSVSTLTIQRTQQEDSAVYLCASSSATQTRADTQYFGPGTRLTVL.